The 11 T cell receptor beta chains below all came from one sample that was sequenced in a study of human T cells and chemical hapten exposure. Stated time point: patch test 3, about 24 weeks after DPC sensitization. Treatment defined: therapeutic diphenylcyclopropenone sensitization with weekly scalp DPC. Via MiXCR, TCRdb re-called the RACE reads, giving one row per CDR3 protein. The profile shows around 130,000 distinct CDR3 sequences, around 11% of them singletons. This specimen was whole blood, taken in connection with sensitization to the hapten diphenylcyclopropenone (DPC). These receptor sequences come from a woman in her fifties or sixties with alopecia areata. Some clones in this sample may be carry-over from other donors' samples.

This rearrangement joins TRBV20-1 to TRBJ1-1, with 10 bases that match TRBD1. The CDR3 is 14 amino acids. Germline-derived CDR1 and CDR2 are DFQATT and SNEGSKA (reference sequence). Germline trimming cut 7 bases from V and 3 bases from J; bases unmatched to any gene: 8. The CDR3: CSVQTGGRDTEAFF. The DNA of the CDR3 is TGCAGTGTCCAGACAGGGGGCCGGGACACTGAAGCTTTCTTT.

The chain has TRBV6-6 and TRBJ2-7, with 8 bases lining up with TRBD1. CDR3 length equals 14 residues. Losses at the gene ends were 2 bases for V and 1 base for J; bases not matched to a gene: 1. The germline gives CDR1 MNHNY, CDR2 SVGAGI (reference sequence). CDR3 protein: CASSYRDRSYEQYF. CDR3 coding DNA: TGTGCCAGCAGTTACCGGGACAGGTCCTACGAGCAGTACTTC.

This clonotype was detected only a few times. J is TRBJ2-4 and V is TRBV7-2; the D gene could be TRBD1 or TRBD2 (6 bases each). V dropped 5 bases and J dropped 12 bases, with 26 bases sitting between them. The germline V gene encodes CDR1 SGHTA and CDR2 FQGNSA. The CDR3 totals 16 residues. The CDR3 coding sequence is TGTGCCAGCAGCCTCGGAGGGGGTCCCCACCGTTTCTATCAGTACTTC. Protein: CASSLGGGPHRFYQYF.

This clonotype came up a few times. The rearrangement links TRBV12-3 or TRBV12-4 to TRBJ2-3; TRBD2 aligns across 7 bases. Trimming at V came to 6 bases and at J to 1 base, leaving 10 bases not matched to a gene. This CDR3 is built from 16 residues. The CDR3 DNA sequence: TGTGCCAGCAGCCCGGCAGGGAGGGTTGGCACAGATACGCAGTATTTT. Amino acid sequence: CASSPAGRVGTDTQYF.

This clonotype was found a few times. The chain combines TRBV7-9 with TRBJ1-4; D gene ambiguous. Trimming removed 7 bases from V and 7 bases from J, with 13 bases in between. CDR3 length: 13 residues. CDR1 is SEHNR and CDR2 is FQNEAQ in the germline V gene (reference sequence). As DNA, the CDR3 is TGTGCCAGCACCGGGAAGAACGGTGAAAAACTGTTTTTT. Translated: CASTGKNGEKLFF.

There are a few counts of this clonotype. The chain links TRBV9 to TRBJ2-5; 8 nucleotides line up with TRBD1. The germline CDR1 and CDR2 sequences are SGDLS and YYNGEE. Unmatched junction bases numbered 7, after V lost 0 bases and J lost 3 bases. This CDR3 contains 16 residues. CDR3 amino acids: CASSVGIGQGEETQYF. In DNA, the CDR3 is TGTGCCAGCAGCGTAGGGATAGGACAGGGTGAAGAGACCCAGTACTTC.

V is TRBV9 and J is TRBJ1-1, with 7 bases fitting TRBD1. After removal of 4 bases from V and 7 bases from J, the junction contained 10 bases not matched to a gene. In germline, CDR1 is SGDLS, CDR2 YYNGEE. The CDR3 runs 14 residues. CDR3 nucleotides: TGTGCCAGCAGCACCGGACAGGTTCAGATTGAAGCTTTCTTT. Translated: CASSTGQVQIEAFF.

This clonotype was seen a few times. The genes are TRBV12-3 or TRBV12-4 and TRBJ1-6; D is perhaps TRBD1 (6 bases). The CDR3 is 15 amino acids. Trimming left V 8 bases short and J 10 bases short, with 21 bases between. Written as DNA, the CDR3 is TGTGCCAGCTGCCCCCCGGGGCAGGGGAACTCACCCCTCCACTTT. Its translation: CASCPPGQGNSPLHF.

This rearrangement joins TRBV7-6 to TRBJ2-5, with D possibly called TRBD1 or TRBD2 (5 bases each). Trimming cost V 5 bases and J 5 bases, with 15 bases left between them. This CDR3 has 14 amino acids. CDR1 is SGHVS, CDR2 FNYEAQ, per germline. The CDR3: CASSPSGAEETQYF. The CDR3 bases are TGTGCCAGCAGCCCGTCCGGGGCCGAGGAGACCCAGTACTTC.

This sequence joins TRBV6-5 and TRBJ1-1; D not certain. Germline V lookup: CDR1 MNHEY, CDR2 SVGAGI. The V gene lost 2 bases and the J gene lost 8 bases, with 9 bases spanning the gap. The CDR3 totals 12 residues. The CDR3 spells CASSYNIGEAFF. For the CDR3, the DNA is TGTGCCAGCAGTTACAACATCGGGGAAGCTTTCTTT.

This clonotype has more than one count but fewer than ten. The chain is built from TRBV30 and TRBJ2-2, with 12 bases identical to TRBD2. Germline V gene lookup returns CDR1 GTSNPN and CDR2 SVGIG (reference sequence). The ends lost 1 base at V and 7 bases at J; junction bases unmatched: 4. The CDR3 consists of 15 residues. In DNA form, the CDR3 reads TGTGCCTGGAGTGGACTAGCGGGAGTTGTCGGGGAGCTGTTTTTT. Translation: CAWSGLAGVVGELFF.